This TCR beta chain was documented in a study of cytomegalovirus exposure and HLA in healthy donors. The PCR had 60 Vbeta and 13 Jbeta primers. Assay: immunoSEQ multiplex PCR; the TCRdb copy retains only in-frame clones and omits some. The data show 90,000 to 140,000 clones, roughly 15% seen once. The CDR3 spans 14 residues. From germline, CDR1 is MNHEY and CDR2 SVGAGI. V shed 2 bases, J shed 4 bases, and the junction held 4 bases outside the gene matches. The sequence was collected from a female donor in good health and CMV-seronegative. The specimen sequenced was PBMCs. The rearrangement joins TRBV6-5 to TRBJ2-5, with 7 bases identical to TRBD1. CDR3 loop: CASSYDEGAETQYF. Written as DNA, the CDR3 is TGTGCCAGCAGTTACGATGAGGGGGCAGAGACCCAGTACTTC.